The 17 T cell receptor beta chains listed next were all sequenced from one sample in a study of identical twins. TCRdb independently ran MiXCR on the 5' RACE reads; one entry per CDR3 protein. The sample consists of approximately 600,000 distinct CDR3 sequences, around a tenth of them appearing once. The same data also contributed to another study, on yellow fever vaccine responses in identical twins.

What was sequenced was PBMCs. These TCRs come from a woman between 18 and 29 years old in good health.

This clonotype showed up many times. The chain is built from TRBV7-9 and TRBJ2-7; the D is unclear. Trimming left V 6 bases short and J 2 bases short, with 14 bases between. The CDR3 consists of 14 residues. Germline lookup yields CDR1 SEHNR and CDR2 FQNEAQ (reference sequence). The DNA of the CDR3 is TGTGCCAGCAGTTATTCAGGTGCACCCTACGAGCAGTACTTC. This translates into CASSYSGAPYEQYF.

This clonotype was detected only a few times. DNA for the CDR3: TGTGCCAGCAAACCACACCCGGGGGGGACAGATACGCAGTATTTT. This translates into CASKPHPGGTDTQYF. The J gene is TRBJ2-3, the V gene TRBV7-3; 8 bases fit TRBD2. This CDR3 region has 15 residues. Germline CDR1 reads SGHTA; CDR2 reads FQGTGA. The ends lost 7 bases at V and 3 bases at J; junction bases unmatched: 9. The variable domain in full, with the rest retrieved from reference TRBV7-3 and TRBJ2-3, is GAGVSQTPSNKVTEKGKYVELRCDPISGHTALYWYRQSLGQGPEFLIYFQGTGAADDSGLPNDRFFAVRPEGSVSTLKIQRTERGDSAVYLCASKPHPGGTDTQYFGPGTRLTVL.

This clonotype was recorded many times. The CDR3 reads CATSADRVRETQYF. The CDR3 DNA is TGTGCCACCAGTGCAGACAGGGTTAGGGAGACCCAGTACTTC. The rearrangement joins TRBV24-1 to TRBJ2-5, with TRBD1 identical over 7 bases. CDR3 size: 14 residues. Trimming at V came to 5 bases and at J to 5 bases, leaving 7 bases not matched to a gene. The V gene's germline CDR1 is KGHDR and CDR2 SFDVKD.

The chain is built from TRBV6-1 and TRBJ1-6; D possibly corresponds to TRBD1 (5 bases). V gave up 0 bases and J gave up 7 bases, with 13 bases separating them. Germline V CDR1 and CDR2: MNHNS, SASEGT. CDR3 length equals 16 residues. Here the CDR3 DNA reads TGTGCCAGCAGTGAAGCTTCGGGGGGTGTGAATTCACCCCTCCACTTT. Translated, it gives CASSEASGGVNSPLHF.

This clonotype was detected a few times. This sequence joins TRBV6-1 and TRBJ2-3; no reliable D call. The CDR3 runs to 17 residues. CDR1 is MNHNS and CDR2 is SASEGT in the germline V gene. V was clipped by 2 bases and J by 4 bases, with 19 bases between them. The CDR3 here is CASSEKGPSFRPDTQYF. CDR3 sequence (DNA): TGTGCCAGCAGTGAAAAAGGGCCTTCTTTCCGGCCAGATACGCAGTATTTT.

This clonotype was found many times. This chain joins TRBV24-1 and TRBJ2-7, with a weak D call TRBD1 (6 bases). The CDR3 length is 16 residues. Germline CDR1 reads KGHDR; CDR2 reads SFDVKD. With 4 bases removed from V and 0 bases from J, the gap between germline ends came to 15 bases. CDR3 sequence reads: CATSDIRTVLSYEQYF. The DNA for the CDR3 is TGTGCCACCAGTGACATCAGGACAGTACTCTCCTACGAGCAGTACTTC.

The chain has TRBV5-1 and TRBJ2-2; D not resolved. Trimming removed 0 bases at V and 9 bases at J, with 6 bases between. This CDR3 has 12 residues. Germline V lookup: CDR1 SGHRS, CDR2 YFSETQ. In DNA, the CDR3 is TGCGCCAGCAGCTTGGAACTTAGGGAGCTGTTTTTT. Its protein is CASSLELRELFF.

Only a few counts were recorded for this clonotype. The chain carries TRBV20-1 and TRBJ2-4; 9 nucleotides agree with TRBD2. The CDR3 contains 17 residues. Germline assignment: CDR1 DFQATT and CDR2 SNEGSKA (reference sequence). Trimming at V came to 5 bases and at J to 0 bases, leaving 11 bases not matched to a gene. CDR3 amino acids: CSALTSGTHLAKNIQYF. Here the CDR3 DNA reads TGCAGTGCTCTGACTAGCGGAACACACCTAGCCAAAAACATTCAGTACTTC.

This clonotype was detected a few times. The chain has TRBV13 and TRBJ2-7, with a weak D call TRBD2 (6 bases). Trimming removed 3 bases at V and 6 bases at J, with 15 bases between. The germline gives CDR1 PRHDT, CDR2 FYEKMQ (reference sequence). The CDR3 loop spans 14 amino acids. CDR3 protein: CASSLLTEGPEQYF. In DNA, the CDR3 is TGTGCCAGCAGCTTGCTTACGGAGGGGCCCGAGCAGTACTTC.

In its sample, this clonotype was seen many times. This chain uses TRBV10-3 with TRBJ2-2; no definite D call. Trimming removed 0 bases from V and 6 bases from J, with 2 bases in between. Germline V gives CDR1 ENHRY, CDR2 SYGVKD. The CDR3 has 12 residues. CDR3 region: CAISESPGELFF. The CDR3 DNA is TGTGCCATCAGTGAGTCGCCCGGGGAGCTGTTTTTT.

This clonotype was observed many times. This chain uses TRBV4-3 with TRBJ2-1, with 7 positions matching TRBD1. The V segment lost 0 bases and the J segment 0 bases; nucleotides outside the gene matches: 5. The CDR3 runs to 17 residues. The germline gives CDR1 LGHNA, CDR2 YSLEER. CDR3 region: CASSQDPTGSSYNEQFF. The CDR3 coding sequence is TGCGCCAGCAGCCAAGATCCGACAGGGAGCTCCTACAATGAGCAGTTCTTC.

This clonotype appeared a few times. The chain joins TRBV12-3 or TRBV12-4 to TRBJ1-1; 12 nucleotides align to TRBD1. V trimming: 11 bases; J trimming: 6 bases; junction bases outside the gene matches: 10. There are 14 residues in the CDR3. Written as DNA, the CDR3 is TGTGCCTCCGGGGGACAGGGGGCGATAGCTGAAGCTTTCTTT. Protein: CASGGQGAIAEAFF.

As for this clonotype: At one end, the junction sequence differs from germline, possibly due to a read error. The chain recombines TRBV6-1 with TRBJ2-1; D is unclear. The CDR3 has 14 residues. The germline gives CDR1 MNHNS, CDR2 SASEGT. CDR3 sequence reads: CASGEYLGAGEPYF. Here the CDR3 DNA reads TGTGCCAGCGGTGAATATCTTGGAGCAGGCGAGCCCTACTTC.

J is TRBJ2-7 and V is TRBV7-9; 8 bases map to TRBD1. The germline V gene encodes CDR1 SEHNR and CDR2 FQNEAQ (reference sequence). The CDR3 length is 15 residues. The V segment lost 1 base and the J segment 4 bases; nucleotides outside the gene matches: 6. CDR3 bases: TGTGCCAGCAGCTTAGTCTCAGGGGGCATTTACGAGCAGTACTTC. Translation gives CASSLVSGGIYEQYF. Full variable domain (rest looked up from reference TRBV7-9 and TRBJ2-7): DTGVSQNPRHKITKRGQNVTFRCDPISEHNRLYWYRQTLGQGPEFLTYFQNEAQLEKSRLLSDRFSAERPKGSFSTLEIQRTEQGDSAMYLCASSLVSGGIYEQYFGPGTRLTVT.

DNA for the CDR3: TGCAGCGTTGACTCCCCAGCGAGGAGACCCTCCTACAATGAGCAGTTCTTC. It codes for CSVDSPARRPSYNEQFF. The chain recombines TRBV29-1 with TRBJ2-1; D is uncertain. Germline CDR1 and CDR2: SQVTM and ANQGSEA. Between the trimmed V and J ends, which lost 3 bases and 0 bases, there was a span of 18 bases. CDR3 length equals 17 residues.

Only a few counts were recorded for this clonotype. The chain employs TRBV7-9 and TRBJ2-2, with D unclear. The V gene's germline CDR1 is SEHNR and CDR2 FQNEAQ (reference sequence). The CDR3 sequence is 12 residues long. Trimming removed 5 bases from V and 9 bases from J, with 10 bases in between. In DNA, the CDR3 is TGTGCCAGCAGCGTAAACGGAAGGGAGCTGTTTTTT. Its protein is CASSVNGRELFF. Based on the CDR3 plus reference TRBV7-9 and TRBJ2-2, the full variable domain is DTGVSQNPRHKITKRGQNVTFRCDPISEHNRLYWYRQTLGQGPEFLTYFQNEAQLEKSRLLSDRFSAERPKGSFSTLEIQRTEQGDSAMYLCASSVNGRELFFGEGSRLTVL.

The J gene is TRBJ2-7, the V gene TRBV7-9; D gene uncertain. The CDR3 sequence is 11 residues long. V was pared by 4 bases and J by 6 bases, with 7 bases between. Germline V gives CDR1 SEHNR, CDR2 FQNEAQ (reference sequence). The CDR3 bases are TGTGCCAGCAGCTCGAAAGGCGAGCAGTACTTC. Protein: CASSSKGEQYF.